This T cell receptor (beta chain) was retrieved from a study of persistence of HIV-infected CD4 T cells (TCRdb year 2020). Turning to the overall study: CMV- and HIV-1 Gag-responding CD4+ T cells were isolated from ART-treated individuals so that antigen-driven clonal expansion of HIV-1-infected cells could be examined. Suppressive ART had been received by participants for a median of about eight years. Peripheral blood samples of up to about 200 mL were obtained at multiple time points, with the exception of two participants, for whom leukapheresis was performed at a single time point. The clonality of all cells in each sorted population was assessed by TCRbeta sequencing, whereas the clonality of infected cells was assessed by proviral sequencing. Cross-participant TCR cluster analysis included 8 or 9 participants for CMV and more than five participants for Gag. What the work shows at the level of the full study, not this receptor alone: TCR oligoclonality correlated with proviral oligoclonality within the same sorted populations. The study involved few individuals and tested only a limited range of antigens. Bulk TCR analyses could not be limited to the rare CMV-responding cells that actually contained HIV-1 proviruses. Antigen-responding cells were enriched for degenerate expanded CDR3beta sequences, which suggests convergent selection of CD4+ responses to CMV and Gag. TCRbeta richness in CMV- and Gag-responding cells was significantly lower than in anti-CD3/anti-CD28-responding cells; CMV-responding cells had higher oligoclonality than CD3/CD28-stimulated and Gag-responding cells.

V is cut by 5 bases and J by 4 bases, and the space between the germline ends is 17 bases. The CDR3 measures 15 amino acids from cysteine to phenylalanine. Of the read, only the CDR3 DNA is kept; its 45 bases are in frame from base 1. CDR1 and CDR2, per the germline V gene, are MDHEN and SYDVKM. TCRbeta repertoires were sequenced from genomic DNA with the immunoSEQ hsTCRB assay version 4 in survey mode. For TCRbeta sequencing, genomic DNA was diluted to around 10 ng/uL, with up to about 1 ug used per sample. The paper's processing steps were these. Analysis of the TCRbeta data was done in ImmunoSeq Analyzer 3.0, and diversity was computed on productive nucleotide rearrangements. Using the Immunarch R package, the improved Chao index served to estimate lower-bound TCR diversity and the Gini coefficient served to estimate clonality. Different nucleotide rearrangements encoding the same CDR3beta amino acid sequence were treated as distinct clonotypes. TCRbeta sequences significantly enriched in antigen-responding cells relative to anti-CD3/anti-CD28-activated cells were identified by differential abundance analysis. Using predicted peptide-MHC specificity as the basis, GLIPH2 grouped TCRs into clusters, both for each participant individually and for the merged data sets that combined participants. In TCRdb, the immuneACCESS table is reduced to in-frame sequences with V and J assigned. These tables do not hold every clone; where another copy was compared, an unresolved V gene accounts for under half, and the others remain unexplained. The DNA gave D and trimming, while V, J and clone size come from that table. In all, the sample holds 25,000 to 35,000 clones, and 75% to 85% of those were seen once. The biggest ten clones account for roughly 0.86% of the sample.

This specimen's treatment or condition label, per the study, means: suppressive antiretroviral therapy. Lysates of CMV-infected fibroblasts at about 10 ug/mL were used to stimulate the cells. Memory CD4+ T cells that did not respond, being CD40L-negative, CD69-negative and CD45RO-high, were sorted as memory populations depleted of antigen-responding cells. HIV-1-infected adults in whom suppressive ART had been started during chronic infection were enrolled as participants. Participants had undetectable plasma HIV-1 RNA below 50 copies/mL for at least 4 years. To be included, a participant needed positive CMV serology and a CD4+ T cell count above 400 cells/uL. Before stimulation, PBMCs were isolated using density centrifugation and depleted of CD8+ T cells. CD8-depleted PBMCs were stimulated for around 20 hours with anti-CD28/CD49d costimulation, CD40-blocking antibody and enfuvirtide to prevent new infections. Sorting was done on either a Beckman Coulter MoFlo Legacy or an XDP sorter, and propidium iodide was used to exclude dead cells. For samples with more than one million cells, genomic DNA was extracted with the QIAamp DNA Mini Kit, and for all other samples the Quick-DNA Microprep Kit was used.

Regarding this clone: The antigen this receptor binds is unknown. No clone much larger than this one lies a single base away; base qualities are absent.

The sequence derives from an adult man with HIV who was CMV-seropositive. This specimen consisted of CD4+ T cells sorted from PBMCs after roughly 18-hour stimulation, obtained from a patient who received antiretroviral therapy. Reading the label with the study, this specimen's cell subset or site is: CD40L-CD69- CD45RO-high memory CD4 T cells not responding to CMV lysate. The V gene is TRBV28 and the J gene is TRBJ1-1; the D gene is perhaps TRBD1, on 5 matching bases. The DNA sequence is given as TGTGCCAGCAGTCTAGGGAGCAGGGTACGCACTGAAGCTTTCTTT. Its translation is CASSLGSRVRTEAFF.